Below are 9 T cell receptor beta chains sequenced from a single sample in a study of long-term antiretroviral therapy in people with HIV. An immunoSEQ assay, version v3.0, was performed at survey level. Sequenced by immunoSEQ multiplex PCR; TCRdb stores in-frame clones only, minus some. The table lists about 7,600 clones, roughly 67% of them singletons. The source material was unsorted PBMCs, sampled 0.2 years after starting antiretroviral therapy. The source of these receptors is a man between 40 and 49 years old with HIV.

The chain recombines TRBV19 with TRBJ2-3; 7 nucleotides agree with TRBD2. Germline CDR1 LNHDA, CDR2 SQIVND (reference sequence). The CDR3 has 14 residues. Trimming at V came to 2 bases and at J to 6 bases, leaving 5 bases not matched to a gene. CDR3 in amino acids: CASSIIGGTDTQYF. CDR3 nucleotide sequence: TGTGCCAGTAGTATAATCGGGGGGACGGATACGCAGTATTTT.

This clone is labeled as medium-sized. The chain recombines TRBV19 with TRBJ2-7; D is ambiguous. Germline assignment: CDR1 LNHDA and CDR2 SQIVND (reference sequence). The CDR3 runs 13 residues. V was trimmed by 1 base and J by 3 bases, leaving 7 bases between them. CDR3 protein: CASSIGEGYEQYF. The CDR3 nucleotides are TGTGCCAGTAGTATAGGAGAAGGCTACGAGCAGTACTTC. Based on the CDR3 plus reference TRBV19 and TRBJ2-7, the full variable domain is DGGITQSPKYLFRKEGQNVTLSCEQNLNHDAMYWYRQDPGQGLRLIYYSQIVNDFQKGDIAEGYSVSREKKESFPLTVTSAQKNPTAFYLCASSIGEGYEQYFGPGTRLTVT.

The chain couples TRBV27 to TRBJ1-2; 7 positions agree with TRBD1. The CDR3 has 13 amino acids. With V trimmed by 5 bases and J by 4 bases, 4 bases remained unmatched. CDR1 and CDR2 from the germline V gene are MNHEY and SMNVEV (reference sequence). The CDR3 DNA reads TGTGCCAGCAGTCAGGGGACAGCCTATGGCTACACCTTC. It yields the protein CASSQGTAYGYTF.

This clone has more than one count but fewer than ten. The rearrangement joins TRBV7-6 to TRBJ1-6; 9 nucleotides agree with TRBD1. V shed 5 bases, J shed 6 bases, and the junction held 5 bases outside the gene matches. Per germline, CDR1 SGHVS and CDR2 FNYEAQ. The CDR3 consists of 15 residues. In DNA, the CDR3 is TGTGCCAGCAGCCCGGGGACAGGGAGTAATTCACCCCTCCACTTT. Encoded protein: CASSPGTGSNSPLHF.

This clone has only a few counts. This chain connects TRBV6-1 to TRBJ1-5; D not certain. Germline CDR1 MNHNS, CDR2 SASEGT. Trimming cost V 8 bases and J 0 bases, with 8 bases left between them. This CDR3 contains 13 residues. As DNA, the CDR3 is TGTGCCAGCGCAAGTTATAGCAATCAGCCCCAGCATTTT. Encoded protein: CASASYSNQPQHF.

The CDR3 nucleotides are TGTGCCAGCAGTTACGGGACGGCGAGCACAGATACGCAGTATTTT. Residues: CASSYGTASTDTQYF. The chain is built from TRBV6-6 and TRBJ2-3, with D possibly called TRBD1 or TRBD2 (5 bases each). From germline, CDR1 is MNHNY and CDR2 SVGAGI (reference sequence). The germline V and J ends were trimmed by 2 bases and 0 bases, with 9 bases remaining between them. CDR3 length: 15 residues.

The V and J genes are TRBV6-1 and TRBJ1-5; 7 nucleotides match TRBD1. The ends lost 6 bases at V and 5 bases at J; junction bases unmatched: 1. The CDR3 is made up of 12 amino acids. The V gene's germline CDR1 is MNHNS and CDR2 SASEGT. The CDR3 protein is CASRTGHQPQHF. For the CDR3, the DNA is TGTGCCAGCAGGACAGGGCATCAGCCCCAGCATTTT.

The genes are TRBV5-5 and TRBJ1-4; the D is unclear. The germline V gene has CDR1 SGHKS and CDR2 YYEKEE (reference sequence). This CDR3 comprises 14 residues. The V gene lost 1 base and the J gene lost 5 bases, with 9 bases spanning the gap. CDR3 protein: CASSLTSTNEKLFF. In DNA, the CDR3 is TGTGCCAGCAGCTTGACATCGACGAATGAAAAACTGTTTTTT.

The rearrangement joins TRBV27 to TRBJ1-1; D unresolved. Germline V CDR1 and CDR2: MNHEY, SMNVEV (reference sequence). V gave up 5 bases and J gave up 3 bases, with 10 bases separating them. This CDR3 is 13 amino acids long. The CDR3 bases are TGTGCCAGCAGTCCCGGACGGCACACTGAAGCTTTCTTT. This translates into CASSPGRHTEAFF.